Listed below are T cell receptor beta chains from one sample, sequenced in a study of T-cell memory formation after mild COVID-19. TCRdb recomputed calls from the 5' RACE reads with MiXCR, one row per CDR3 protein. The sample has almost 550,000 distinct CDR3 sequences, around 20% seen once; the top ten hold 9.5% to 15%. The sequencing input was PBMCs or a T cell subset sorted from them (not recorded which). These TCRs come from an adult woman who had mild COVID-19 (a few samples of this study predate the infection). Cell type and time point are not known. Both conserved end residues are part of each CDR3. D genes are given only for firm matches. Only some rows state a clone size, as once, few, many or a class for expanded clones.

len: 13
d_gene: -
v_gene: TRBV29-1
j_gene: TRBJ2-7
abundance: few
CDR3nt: TGCAGCGTCCGAGAGAGAGGGCCGGGGGAGCAGTACTTC
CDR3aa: CSVRERGPGEQYF

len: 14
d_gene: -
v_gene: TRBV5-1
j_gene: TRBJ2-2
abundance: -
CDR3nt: TGCGCCAGCAGCCTCCGGGTAGACACCGGGGAGCTGTTTTTT
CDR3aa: CASSLRVDTGELFF

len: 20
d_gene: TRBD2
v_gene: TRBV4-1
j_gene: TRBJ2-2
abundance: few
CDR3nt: TGCGCCAGCAGCCAAGGCTCGATCCTAGCGGGGGGCGAAAGAACCGGGGAGCTGTTTTTT
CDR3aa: CASSQGSILAGGERTGELFF

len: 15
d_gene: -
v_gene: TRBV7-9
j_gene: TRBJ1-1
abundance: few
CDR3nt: TGTGCCAGCAGCTTAGCCCCAGGACGGAACACTGAAGCTTTCTTT
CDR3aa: CASSLAPGRNTEAFF

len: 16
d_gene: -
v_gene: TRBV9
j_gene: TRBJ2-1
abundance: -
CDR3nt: TGTGCCAGCAGCGTGGAGGGACAGAGCTCCTACAATGAGCAGTTCTTC
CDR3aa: CASSVEGQSSYNEQFF

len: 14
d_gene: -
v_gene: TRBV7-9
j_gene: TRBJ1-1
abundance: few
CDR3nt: TGTGCCAGCAGCTTAGGAGGGGGGGTCTCAGAAGCTTTCTTT
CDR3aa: CASSLGGGVSEAFF

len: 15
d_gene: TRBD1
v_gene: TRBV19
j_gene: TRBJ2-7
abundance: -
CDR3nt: TGTGCCAGTAGGATTACAGACAGGGGCTTCTACGAGCAGTACTTC
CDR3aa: CASRITDRGFYEQYF

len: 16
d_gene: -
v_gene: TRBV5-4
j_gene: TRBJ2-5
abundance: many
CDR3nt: TGTGCCAGCAGCTTGAAGGCAGCGACCCTCCAAGAGACCCAGTACTTC
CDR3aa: CASSLKAATLQETQYF

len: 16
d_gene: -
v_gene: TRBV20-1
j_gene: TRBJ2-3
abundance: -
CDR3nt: TGCAGTGCTAGAATCTCCGGGACTGGGTGGATGGATACGCAGTATTTT
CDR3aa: CSARISGTGWMDTQYF

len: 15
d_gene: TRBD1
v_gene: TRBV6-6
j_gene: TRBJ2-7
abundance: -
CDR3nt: TGTGCCAGCAGTTACCCGGGACAGGGATTGAACGAGCAGTACTTC
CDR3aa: CASSYPGQGLNEQYF

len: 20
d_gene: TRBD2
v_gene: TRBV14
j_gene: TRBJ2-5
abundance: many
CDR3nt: TGTGCCAGCAGCCAAGATCATAGTATTACTAGCGGGGGCCCCGGGGAGACCCAGTACTTC
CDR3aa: CASSQDHSITSGGPGETQYF

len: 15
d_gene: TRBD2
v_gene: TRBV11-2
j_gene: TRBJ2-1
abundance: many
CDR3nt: TGTGCCAGCAGCTTACTAGCGGGAGGGTACAATGAGCAGTTCTTC
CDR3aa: CASSLLAGGYNEQFF

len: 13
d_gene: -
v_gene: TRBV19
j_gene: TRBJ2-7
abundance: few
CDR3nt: TGTGCCAGTAGTATACACTCAGCATACGAGCAGTACTTC
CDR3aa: CASSIHSAYEQYF

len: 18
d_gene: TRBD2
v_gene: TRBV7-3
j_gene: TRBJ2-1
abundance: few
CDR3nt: TGTGCCAGCAGCTGGTCTAGCGGGGGGGCGAGCTCCTACAATGAGCAGTTCTTC
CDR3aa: CASSWSSGGASSYNEQFF

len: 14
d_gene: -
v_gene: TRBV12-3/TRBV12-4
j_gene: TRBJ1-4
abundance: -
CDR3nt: TGTGCCAGCAGGGCGACAGGACCTAATGAAAAACTGTTTTTT
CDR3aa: CASRATGPNEKLFF

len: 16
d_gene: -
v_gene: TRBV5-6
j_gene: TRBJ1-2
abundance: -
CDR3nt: TGTGCCAGCAGCTTAGACGGGAGCCTCCTTAACTATGGCTACACCTTC
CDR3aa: CASSLDGSLLNYGYTF

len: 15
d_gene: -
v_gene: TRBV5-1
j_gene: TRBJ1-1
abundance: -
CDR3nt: TGCGCCAGCAGCCGCTTAAGAGGCTACGACACTGAAGCTTTCTTT
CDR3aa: CASSRLRGYDTEAFF

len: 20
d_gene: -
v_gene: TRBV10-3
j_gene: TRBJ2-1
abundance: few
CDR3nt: TGTGCCATCGGACCGGGCCCCGGGCTCCCCGACTCGGCGGTAGACAATGAGCAGTTCTTC
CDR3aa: CAIGPGPGLPDSAVDNEQFF

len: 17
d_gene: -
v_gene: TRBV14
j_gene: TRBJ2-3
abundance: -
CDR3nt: TGTGCCAGCAGCCTGCTTGGGACTTCCCCTAGCACAGATACGCAGTATTTT
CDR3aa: CASSLLGTSPSTDTQYF

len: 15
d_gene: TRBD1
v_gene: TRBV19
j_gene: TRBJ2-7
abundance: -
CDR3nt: TGTGCCAGTAGTACCCGACAGGGGATCGTCTACGAGCAGTACTTC
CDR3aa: CASSTRQGIVYEQYF

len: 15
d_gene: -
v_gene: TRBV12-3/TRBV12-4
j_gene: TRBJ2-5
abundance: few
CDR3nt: TGTGCCAGCAGTTTGATTCTACTGGTCCGGGGGACCCAGTACTTC
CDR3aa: CASSLILLVRGTQYF

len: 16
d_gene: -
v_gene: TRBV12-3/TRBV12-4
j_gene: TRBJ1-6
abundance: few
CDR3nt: TGTGCCAGCAGTCCGGGACAAGGGAAACATAATTCACCCCTCCACTTT
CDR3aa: CASSPGQGKHNSPLHF

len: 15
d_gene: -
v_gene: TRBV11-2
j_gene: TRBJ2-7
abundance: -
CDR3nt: TGTGCCAGCAGCTTAGACTGGACGGTCTCCTACGAGCAGTACTTC
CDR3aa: CASSLDWTVSYEQYF

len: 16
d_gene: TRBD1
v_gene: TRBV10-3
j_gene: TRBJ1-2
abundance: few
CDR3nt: TGTGCCATCAGTCCCATCCCGGGACAGATTAACTATGGCTACACCTTC
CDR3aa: CAISPIPGQINYGYTF

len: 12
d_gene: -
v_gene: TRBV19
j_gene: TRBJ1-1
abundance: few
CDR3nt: TGTTCCAGTAGGTACGGTAACACTGAAGCTTTCTTT
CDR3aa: CSSRYGNTEAFF

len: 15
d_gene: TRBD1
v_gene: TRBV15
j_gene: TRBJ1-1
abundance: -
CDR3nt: TGTGCCACCAGCAGAGGAGACAGGGTGAACACTGAAGCTTTCTTT
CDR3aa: CATSRGDRVNTEAFF

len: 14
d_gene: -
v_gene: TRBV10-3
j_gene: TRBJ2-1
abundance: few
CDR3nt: TGTGCCATCACTCCAGAGAGCTCCTACAATGAGCAGTTCTTC
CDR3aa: CAITPESSYNEQFF

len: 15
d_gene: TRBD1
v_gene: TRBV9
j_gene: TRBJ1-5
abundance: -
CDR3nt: TGTGCCAGCAGCCCCGGGACAGTGAGGGATCAGCCCCAGCATTTT
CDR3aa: CASSPGTVRDQPQHF

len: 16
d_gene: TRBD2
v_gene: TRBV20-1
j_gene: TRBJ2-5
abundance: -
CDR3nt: TGCAGTGCTAGAGATTCTAGGAGCGGGAGAAGGGAGACCCAGTACTTC
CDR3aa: CSARDSRSGRRETQYF

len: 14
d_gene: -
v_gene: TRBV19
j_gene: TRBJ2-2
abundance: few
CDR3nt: TGTGCCAGTAGGTTGGGGACCGGAACCGGGGAGCTGTTTTTT
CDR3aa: CASRLGTGTGELFF

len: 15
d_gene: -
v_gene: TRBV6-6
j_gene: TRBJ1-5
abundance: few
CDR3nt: TGTGCCAGCAGCACAGACAGGCTTGGTTCTGGACCCCAGCATTTT
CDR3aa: CASSTDRLGSGPQHF

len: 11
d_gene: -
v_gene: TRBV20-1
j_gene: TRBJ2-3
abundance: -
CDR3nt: TGCAGTGCTGCCCAAATGGGGACGCAGTATTTT
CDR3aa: CSAAQMGTQYF

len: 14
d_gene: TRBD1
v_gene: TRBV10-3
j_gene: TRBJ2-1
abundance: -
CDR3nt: TGTGCCATCAGCCTGGGACAGGGTGAGGATGAGCAGTTCTTC
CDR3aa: CAISLGQGEDEQFF

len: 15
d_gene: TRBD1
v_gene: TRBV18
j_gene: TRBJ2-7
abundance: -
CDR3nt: TGTGCCAGCTCCCTAAGACAGGGGTTGTCCTACGAGCAGTACTTC
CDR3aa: CASSLRQGLSYEQYF

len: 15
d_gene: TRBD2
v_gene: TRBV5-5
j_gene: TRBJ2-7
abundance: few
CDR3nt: TGTGCCAGCAGCCCGGGTAGCGGGTCCACCTACGAGCAGTACTTC
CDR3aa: CASSPGSGSTYEQYF

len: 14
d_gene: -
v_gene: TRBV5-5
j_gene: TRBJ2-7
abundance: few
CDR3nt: TGTGCCAGCAGCGAGATACAGGGGGGGTACGAGCAGTACTTC
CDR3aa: CASSEIQGGYEQYF

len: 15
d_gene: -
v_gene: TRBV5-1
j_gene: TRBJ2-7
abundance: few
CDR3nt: TGCGCCAGCAGCTTGGTTGGCAGGGGGGACTCCGAGCAGTACTTC
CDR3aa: CASSLVGRGDSEQYF

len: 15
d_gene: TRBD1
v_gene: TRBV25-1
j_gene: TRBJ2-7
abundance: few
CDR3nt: TGTGCCAGCAGTGACTTGGACAGGGGTGACTACGAGCAGTACTTC
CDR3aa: CASSDLDRGDYEQYF

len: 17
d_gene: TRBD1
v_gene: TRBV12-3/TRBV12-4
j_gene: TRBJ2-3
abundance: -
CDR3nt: TGTGCCAGCAGTTCTCCAGACAGGGCAGTTGACGGAGATACGCAGTATTTT
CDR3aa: CASSSPDRAVDGDTQYF

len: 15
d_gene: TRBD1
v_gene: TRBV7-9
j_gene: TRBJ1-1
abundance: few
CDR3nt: TGTGCCAGCAGCCTTAGGACAGGGAAGAACACTGAAGCTTTCTTT
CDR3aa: CASSLRTGKNTEAFF